Shown below are 30 T cell receptor beta chains from a single sample sequenced in a study of blood T cell repertoires in COVID-19 (dated by TCRdb to 2018 to 2021). Libraries were built with the immunoSEQ multiplex PCR assay. Not all clones reach the TCRdb copy of this immuneACCESS table, which keeps in-frame sequences only. Checked studies attribute under half of the gap to unresolved V genes and leave the rest unexplained. The sample records about 340,000 clones, around 90% of which are singletons. Of the sample, about 18% is held by the ten largest clones. Sequenced material: PBMCs or T cells enriched from blood (not recorded which). Receptors originate from a woman aged 30 to 39 who had recovered from COVID-19.

The chain joins TRBV5-1 to TRBJ2-7, with 7 nucleotides matching TRBD1. Germline V gene lookup returns CDR1 SGHRS and CDR2 YFSETQ. The CDR3 extends over 14 amino acids. The V gene end was trimmed by 0 bases and the J gene end by 4 bases; junction bases not matched to a gene: 4. Written as DNA, the CDR3 is TGCGCCAGCAGCTTGGGAGGGGGCGTGTACGAGCAGTACTTC. This translates into CASSLGGGVYEQYF.

This clone was seen once. The rearrangement joins TRBV7-9 to TRBJ1-5; 10 nucleotides match TRBD1. In germline, CDR1 is SEHNR, CDR2 FQNEAQ (reference sequence). This CDR3 region has 15 residues. Germline trimming cut 5 bases from V and 5 bases from J; bases unmatched to any gene: 6. CDR3 amino acids: CASSRQGAWDQPQHF. CDR3 in DNA: TGTGCCAGCAGCCGACAGGGGGCATGGGATCAGCCCCAGCATTTT. Together with reference TRBV7-9 and TRBJ1-5, the CDR3 gives the full variable domain: DTGVSQNPRHKITKRGQNVTFRCDPISEHNRLYWYRQTLGQGPEFLTYFQNEAQLEKSRLLSDRFSAERPKGSFSTLEIQRTEQGDSAMYLCASSRQGAWDQPQHFGDGTRLSIL.

J is TRBJ2-3 and V is TRBV18, with 13 bases aligning to TRBD2. The CDR3 has 17 amino acids. The germline V gene encodes CDR1 KGHSH and CDR2 LQKENI. V lost 2 bases to trimming and J lost 2 bases; unmatched junction nucleotides: 4. The CDR3 loop is CASSPATSGRDTDTQYF. The CDR3 DNA is TGTGCCAGCTCACCAGCAACTAGCGGGAGGGACACAGATACGCAGTATTTT.

The chain employs TRBV27 and TRBJ2-3, with 10 bases aligning to TRBD1. The CDR3 has 14 residues. Germline V lookup: CDR1 MNHEY, CDR2 SMNVEV (reference sequence). V was pared by 5 bases and J by 10 bases, with 9 bases of the junction left unmatched. The CDR3: CASSVGQGSWAQYF. The CDR3 DNA reads TGTGCCAGCAGTGTGGGACAGGGGTCATGGGCGCAGTATTTT.

V usage is TRBV11-2 and J usage is TRBJ2-1; TRBD2 agrees at 11 bases. V shed 6 bases, J shed 9 bases, and the junction held 10 bases outside the gene matches. Per the germline V gene, CDR1 is SGHAT and CDR2 is FQNNGV. There are 15 residues in the CDR3. The CDR3 DNA reads as TGTGCCAGCAGGACCCTAGCGGGAGGATGGGGTGAGCAGTTCTTC. Its protein product is CASRTLAGGWGEQFF.

About this clone: The junction differs from germline at one of its ends, possibly a read error. CDR3 protein: CASSQQGDVTYEKLFF. CDR3 in DNA: TGCGCCAGCAGCCAGCAGGGGGACGTAACTTATGAAAAACTGTTTTTT. The chain links TRBV4-3 to TRBJ1-4, with 7 bases matching TRBD1. Germline V gene data show CDR1 as LGHNA and CDR2 as YSLEER. CDR3 length: 16 amino acids.

The V call is TRBV11-2, the J call TRBJ1-1; D uncertain. The CDR3 loop spans 14 amino acids. V lost 5 bases and J lost 0, with 10 bases in between. Germline V gene data show CDR1 as SGHAT and CDR2 as FQNNGV. The CDR3, as DNA: TGTGCCAGCAGCCCAAACGCGCTGAACACTGAAGCTTTCTTT. Its translation: CASSPNALNTEAFF. Full variable domain (remainder filled in from reference TRBV11-2 and TRBJ1-1): EAGVAQSPRYKIIEKRQSVAFWCNPISGHATLYWYQQILGQGPKLLIQFQNNGVVDDSQLPKDRFSAERLKGVDSTLKIQPAKLEDSAVYLCASSPNALNTEAFFGQGTRLTVV.

The chain employs TRBV28 and TRBJ1-1; TRBD1 matches at 9 bases. There are 18 residues in the CDR3. The V gene's germline CDR1 is MDHEN and CDR2 SYDVKM. The junction had 19 bases not matched to a gene; V was cut back by 7 bases and J by 4 bases. CDR3 sequence: CASTPGGGQGTWGTEAFF. The CDR3 DNA sequence: TGTGCCAGCACCCCCGGGGGGGGACAGGGAACCTGGGGCACTGAAGCTTTCTTT.

This rearrangement joins TRBV7-9 to TRBJ2-1, with 10 positions matching TRBD2. V trimming: 5 bases; J trimming: 5 bases; junction bases outside the gene matches: 6. The CDR3 totals 15 residues. Per the germline V gene, CDR1 is SEHNR and CDR2 is FQNEAQ (reference sequence). The CDR3 loop is CASSMWTSGDNEQFF. The CDR3 DNA is TGTGCCAGCAGCATGTGGACTAGCGGTGACAATGAGCAGTTCTTC.

The chain combines TRBV7-9 with TRBJ1-2, with 9 bases lining up with TRBD1. Per germline, CDR1 SEHNR and CDR2 FQNEAQ (reference sequence). The V segment lost 1 base and the J segment 6 bases; nucleotides outside the gene matches: 6. CDR3 size: 15 residues. The CDR3 spells CASSLVGYRGHGYTF. CDR3 DNA: TGTGCCAGCAGCTTAGTAGGGTACAGGGGGCATGGCTACACCTTC.

This clone was observed once. The chain recombines TRBV11-2 with TRBJ1-2, with 9 nucleotides matching TRBD1. This CDR3 region has 15 residues. Trimming at V came to 1 base and at J to 2 bases, leaving 2 bases not matched to a gene. Germline lookup yields CDR1 SGHAT and CDR2 FQNNGV. The CDR3 protein is CASSLVGTGNYGYTF. DNA for the CDR3: TGTGCCAGCAGCTTAGTAGGGACAGGGAACTATGGCTACACCTTC.

The chain carries TRBV6-5 and TRBJ2-1; D might be TRBD2 (6 bases). The germline CDR1 and CDR2 sequences are MNHEY and SVGAGI. The germline V and J ends were trimmed by 6 bases and 13 bases, with 10 bases remaining between them. CDR3 length: 10 residues. The CDR3 loop is CASSAGPQFF. The CDR3 nucleotides are TGTGCCAGCAGCGCGGGACCCCAGTTCTTC.

This sequence joins TRBV11-2 and TRBJ1-1; 7 positions agree with TRBD1. After removal of 4 bases from V and 5 bases from J, the junction contained 7 bases not matched to a gene. CDR1 and CDR2 (germline): SGHAT, FQNNGV. The length of the CDR3 is 14 residues. CDR3: CASSSTSDRTEAFF. CDR3 DNA sequence: TGTGCCAGCAGCTCCACCTCGGACAGGACTGAAGCTTTCTTT.

This clone was seen once. CDR3 DNA sequence: TGTGCCACCCTACGGACAGGGGGCTTGTACGAGCAGTACTTC. It translates to CATLRTGGLYEQYF. The chain couples TRBV6-5 to TRBJ2-7, with TRBD1 matching over 11 bases. V shed 10 bases and J 4 bases; nucleotides not matched to a gene: 9. Per the germline V gene, CDR1 is MNHEY and CDR2 is SVGAGI. The CDR3 sequence is 14 residues long.

This chain uses TRBV28 with TRBJ1-2; D unclear. Germline CDR1 reads MDHEN; CDR2 reads SYDVKM. CDR3 size: 13 residues. V dropped 3 bases and J dropped 4 bases, with 9 bases sitting between them. CDR3 amino acids: CASSFEYSYGYTF. The CDR3 bases are TGTGCCAGCAGTTTTGAGTATAGCTATGGCTACACCTTC.

As regards this clone: Mismatch with germline at one junction end may stem from a read error. The chain is built from TRBV7-7 and TRBJ2-5, with 10 bases lining up with TRBD1. Germline CDR1 is SSHAT and CDR2 is FNYEAQ (reference sequence). The CDR3 spans 15 residues. The DNA of the CDR3 is TGTGCTAGCAGCTTAGGGACAGGGGAACAAGAGACCCAGTACTTC. Its translation: CASSLGTGEQETQYF. The full variable domain, completed using reference TRBV7-7 and TRBJ2-5, is GAGVSQSPRYKVTKRGQDVTLRCDPISSHATLYWYQQALGQGPEFLTYFNYEAQPDKSGLPSDRFSAERPEGSISTLTIQRTEQRDSAMYRCASSLGTGEQETQYFGPGTRLLVL.

The chain employs TRBV15 and TRBJ2-3, with 7 bases fitting TRBD2. After removal of 4 bases from V and 2 bases from J, the junction contained 9 bases not matched to a gene. The germline gives CDR1 LNHNV, CDR2 YYDKDF (reference sequence). CDR3 size: 16 residues. Here the CDR3 reads CATSTLADWDTDTQYF. As DNA, the CDR3 is TGTGCCACCAGCACGCTAGCGGATTGGGACACAGATACGCAGTATTTT.

The V call is TRBV27, the J call TRBJ2-1; D not certain. Per the germline V gene, CDR1 is MNHEY and CDR2 is SMNVEV (reference sequence). Trimming left V 5 bases short and J 3 bases short, with 11 bases between. The CDR3 contains 14 residues. CDR3 in amino acids: CASSGQVHYNEQFF. As DNA, the CDR3 is TGTGCCAGCAGTGGGCAGGTCCACTACAATGAGCAGTTCTTC.

This clone was recorded only once. V is TRBV2 and J is TRBJ1-5, with D possibly TRBD1 on 6 matching bases. The V and J ends lost 4 bases and 5 bases respectively, with 9 bases between them. Germline CDR1 is SNHLY and CDR2 is FYNNEI. This CDR3 comprises 13 residues. CDR3 sequence reads: CASSARGHQPQHF. CDR3 DNA: TGTGCCAGCAGTGCCAGGGGTCATCAGCCCCAGCATTTT.

CDR3 DNA sequence: TGTGCCACCAGTGACCCGACAGAGAACACTGAAGCTTTCTTT. Its protein product is CATSDPTENTEAFF. The rearrangement links TRBV24-1 to TRBJ1-1; the D gene is possibly TRBD1 (5 bases). Germline V gene lookup returns CDR1 KGHDR and CDR2 SFDVKD. V lost 4 bases, J lost 1 base, and 9 bases lay in between. CDR3 length equals 14 residues.

In its sample, this clone was seen a few times. The V gene is TRBV7-9, the J gene TRBJ2-1; 8 nucleotides match TRBD2. Trimming cost V 4 bases and J 10 bases; bases outside gene matches: 12. Germline values: CDR1 SEHNR, CDR2 FQNEAQ (reference sequence). The CDR3 covers 15 residues. The CDR3 coding sequence is TGTGCCAGCAGCTCCCGACTAGCGCGTAGAGAGGAGCAGTTCTTC. It is translated as CASSSRLARREEQFF.

This clone came up once. The chain joins TRBV7-3 to TRBJ2-7; TRBD2 agrees at 11 bases. CDR3 length: 16 residues. Germline-derived CDR1 and CDR2 are SGHTA and FQGTGA. With 4 bases clipped from V and 2 bases from J, the junction kept 7 bases outside the gene matches. The CDR3 DNA follows: TGTGCCAGCAGCTCAACCGGGACTAGCGGTCCCTACGAGCAGTACTTC. The encoded protein is CASSSTGTSGPYEQYF.

This chain joins TRBV15 and TRBJ2-3; D possibly corresponds to TRBD1 (5 bases). CDR3 length: 14 residues. Germline V gene sequence: CDR1 LNHNV, CDR2 YYDKDF (reference sequence). V lost 6 bases, J lost 0 bases, and 10 bases lay in between. The CDR3 sequence is CATRGQASTDTQYF. CDR3 bases: TGTGCCACCAGGGGGCAGGCTAGCACAGATACGCAGTATTTT. Looking up the rest from reference TRBV15 and TRBJ2-3 gives the full variable domain: DAMVIQNPRYQVTQFGKPVTLSCSQTLNHNVMYWYQQKSSQAPKLLFHYYDKDFNNEADTPDNFQSRRPNTSFCFLDIRSPGLGDTAMYLCATRGQASTDTQYFGPGTRLTVL.

The gene calls are TRBV5-1 and TRBJ2-5, with D possibly matching TRBD2 (5 bases). Germline V gene sequence: CDR1 SGHRS, CDR2 YFSETQ. Trimming cost V 6 bases and J 5 bases, with 20 bases left between them. The CDR3 length is 15 residues. The CDR3 nucleotides are TGCGCCAGCACCCCGCTAGCTCACGATAAGGAGACCCAGTACTTC. Its protein is CASTPLAHDKETQYF.

The rearrangement uses TRBV7-2 and TRBJ1-1; D may be TRBD1 (6 bases). The CDR3 sequence is 11 residues long. V shed 6 bases and J shed 11 bases, with 13 bases lying between them. Germline lookup yields CDR1 SGHTA and CDR2 FQGNSA. CDR3 bases: TGTGCCAGCAGAAGGGGGTTGGGGGCTTTCTTT. Translated: CASRRGLGAFF.

The genes are TRBV19 and TRBJ1-5, with TRBD1 matching 12 bases. V lost 5 bases and J lost 6; bases outside the gene matches: 2. Germline values: CDR1 LNHDA, CDR2 SQIVND (reference sequence). This CDR3 contains 14 residues. The CDR3 sequence: CASSGTGGVQPQHF. Here the CDR3 DNA reads TGTGCCAGTAGTGGGACAGGGGGCGTTCAGCCCCAGCATTTT.

The rearrangement links TRBV6-6 to TRBJ2-7; TRBD2 aligns across 12 bases. J lost 2 bases, V lost 5 bases, and 7 bases had no gene match. This CDR3 comprises 16 residues. The germline V gene encodes CDR1 MNHNY and CDR2 SVGAGI (reference sequence). The CDR3 is CASSPTSGGRTYEQYF. In nucleotides, the CDR3 is TGTGCCAGCAGTCCGACTAGCGGGGGTCGTACCTACGAGCAGTACTTC.

The chain employs TRBV15 and TRBJ1-5; TRBD1 matches at 7 bases. V lost 0 bases, J lost 5 bases, and 4 bases stayed unmatched. Germline assignment: CDR1 LNHNV and CDR2 YYDKDF (reference sequence). The CDR3 runs 15 residues. The CDR3 spells CATSRDEGAHQPQHF. Written as DNA, the CDR3 is TGTGCCACCAGCAGAGATGAGGGGGCCCATCAGCCCCAGCATTTT.

The chain links TRBV3-1 (or the pseudogene TRBV3-2) to TRBJ1-4; TRBD1 agrees at 11 bases. The CDR3 is 17 amino acids. J was trimmed by 3 bases and V by 1 base; bases with no gene match: 4. Germline CDR1 LGHDT, CDR2 YNNKEL (reference sequence). Here the CDR3 reads CASSQGGQGVPNEKLFF. CDR3 coding DNA: TGTGCCAGCAGCCAAGGGGGACAGGGGGTTCCTAATGAAAAACTGTTTTTT.

This chain uses TRBV11-2 with TRBJ1-1; D not certain. The V gene's germline CDR1 is SGHAT and CDR2 FQNNGV. This CDR3 has 13 amino acids. Trimming removed 2 bases from V and 0 bases from J, with 4 bases in between. The CDR3 reads CASSLQVNTEAFF. CDR3 DNA sequence: TGTGCCAGCAGCTTACAGGTGAACACTGAAGCTTTCTTT.